A single sample gave rise to the 7 T cell receptor beta chains below, sequenced in a study of T cells in Graves' hyperthyroidism and ophthalmopathy. Amplified regions were TCR beta CDR3 sequences from RNA transcripts. First-round RT-PCR targeting the TCR CDR3 was performed with the HTBI primer set. TCRdb used MiXCR to reprocess the multiplex PCR reads, holding one entry per CDR3 protein. The sample yields about 500,000 distinct CDR3 sequences, 16% seen once. The sequenced sample consisted of blood. The origin of the receptors is a woman between 18 and 29 years old with Graves' hyperthyroidism.

The V and J genes are TRBV15 and TRBJ1-2; D possibly corresponds to TRBD1 (5 bases). The V end was cut by 2 bases, the J end by 6 bases, with 13 bases between. The CDR3 consists of 14 residues. From germline, CDR1 is LNHNV and CDR2 YYDKDF (reference sequence). The CDR3 DNA reads as TGTGCCACCAGCAGATCGCGGGGGGTTGATGGCTACACCTTC. Translation: CATSRSRGVDGYTF. Together with reference TRBV15 and TRBJ1-2, the CDR3 gives the full variable domain: DAMVIQNPRYQVTQFGKPVTLSCSQTLNHNVMYWYQQKSSQAPKLLFHYYDKDFNNEADTPDNFQSRRPNTSFCFLDIRSPGLGDTAMYLCATSRSRGVDGYTFGSGTRLTVV.

In its sample, this clonotype was seen a few times. This sequence joins TRBV6-1 and TRBJ2-7, with TRBD2 matching 11 bases. V was clipped by 5 bases and J by 4 bases; unmatched bases: 7. CDR1 MNHNS and CDR2 SASEGT come from the germline V gene. This CDR3 has 15 residues. The CDR3 region has the DNA TGTGCCAGCAGTTACGCGCTAGCGGGGGGTTACGAGCAGTACTTC. Its protein is CASSYALAGGYEQYF.

This clonotype appeared a few times. The chain employs TRBV29-1 and TRBJ1-4; 10 bases align to TRBD1. There are 15 residues in the CDR3. J gave up 7 bases and V 6 bases, and 11 bases lay outside the gene matches. Germline V CDR1 and CDR2: SQVTM, ANQGSEA. The CDR3 region has the DNA TGCAGCGTCCTGCCGGGACAGGGGATCGGTGAAAAACTGTTTTTT. This gives the protein CSVLPGQGIGEKLFF.

V and J are TRBV7-2 and TRBJ2-1, with 8 bases aligning to TRBD2. The CDR3 has 16 amino acids. Per the germline V gene, CDR1 is SGHTA and CDR2 is FQGNSA. V dropped 5 bases and J dropped 4; count of bases not matched to a gene: 10. As DNA, the CDR3 is TGTGCCAGCAGCACCAGAACTAGCGGTGGGTACAATGAGCAGTTCTTC. Protein product: CASSTRTSGGYNEQFF.

The rearrangement links TRBV10-3 to TRBJ1-1; no firm D call. This CDR3 is built from 15 residues. Germline CDR1 ENHRY, CDR2 SYGVKD. V was cut by 0 bases and J by 3 bases, with 11 bases left in between. CDR3 residues: CAISESGQKDTEAFF. The CDR3 region has the DNA TGTGCCATCAGTGAGTCTGGTCAGAAGGACACTGAAGCTTTCTTT.

This clonotype was detected ten times or more. J is TRBJ2-7 and V is TRBV27; 7 nucleotides align to TRBD1. V shed 0 bases, J shed 1 base, and the junction held 0 bases outside the gene matches. Germline values: CDR1 MNHEY, CDR2 SMNVEV (reference sequence). The CDR3 contains 14 residues. The DNA of the CDR3 is TGTGCCAGCAGTTTATCGGGACAGTCCTACGAGCAGTACTTC. This encodes CASSLSGQSYEQYF.

This clonotype was counted a single time. The rearrangement joins TRBV19 to TRBJ1-1, with 9 positions matching TRBD1. V shed 5 bases and J 11 bases; nucleotides not matched to a gene: 12. This CDR3 comprises 14 residues. Germline V gene data show CDR1 as LNHDA and CDR2 as SQIVND (reference sequence). CDR3 in DNA: TGTGCCAGTAGTGCGGCCCACAGGGGGCCATTGGCTTTCTTT. Its protein product is CASSAAHRGPLAFF. Using reference TRBV19 and TRBJ1-1 for the parts outside the CDR3, the full variable domain is DGGITQSPKYLFRKEGQNVTLSCEQNLNHDAMYWYRQDPGQGLRLIYYSQIVNDFQKGDIAEGYSVSREKKESFPLTVTSAQKNPTAFYLCASSAAHRGPLAFFGQGTRLTVV.